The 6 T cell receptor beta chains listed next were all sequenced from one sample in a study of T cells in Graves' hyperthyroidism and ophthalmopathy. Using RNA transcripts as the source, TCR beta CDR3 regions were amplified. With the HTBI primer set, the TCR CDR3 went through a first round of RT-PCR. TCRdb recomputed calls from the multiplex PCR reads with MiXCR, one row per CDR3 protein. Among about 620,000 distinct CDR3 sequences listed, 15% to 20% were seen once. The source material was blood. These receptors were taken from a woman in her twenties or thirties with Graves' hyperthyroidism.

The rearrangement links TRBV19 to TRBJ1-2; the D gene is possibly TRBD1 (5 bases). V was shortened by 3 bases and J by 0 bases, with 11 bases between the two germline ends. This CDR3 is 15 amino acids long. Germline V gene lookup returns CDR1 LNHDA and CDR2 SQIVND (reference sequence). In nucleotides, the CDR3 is TGTGCCAGTAGTATGGGGACGGAAACTAACTATGGCTACACCTTC. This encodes CASSMGTETNYGYTF.

The CDR3 DNA reads TGTGCCAGCAGCAACCAGGATCCCAACACTGAAGCTTTCTTT. This translates into CASSNQDPNTEAFF. This chain uses TRBV7-9 with TRBJ1-1; D is undetermined. In germline, CDR1 is SEHNR, CDR2 FQNEAQ (reference sequence). The germline V and J ends were trimmed by 5 bases and 2 bases, with 12 bases remaining between them. This CDR3 has 14 amino acids.

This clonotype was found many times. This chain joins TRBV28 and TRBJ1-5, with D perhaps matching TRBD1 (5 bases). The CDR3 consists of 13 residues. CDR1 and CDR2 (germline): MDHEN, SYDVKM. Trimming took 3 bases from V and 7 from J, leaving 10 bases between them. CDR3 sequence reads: CASSLAWGQPQHF. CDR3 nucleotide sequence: TGTGCCAGCAGTTTGGCGTGGGGCCAGCCCCAGCATTTT.

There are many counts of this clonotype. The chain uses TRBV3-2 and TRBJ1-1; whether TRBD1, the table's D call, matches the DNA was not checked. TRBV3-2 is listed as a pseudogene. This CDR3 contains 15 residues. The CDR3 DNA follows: TGTGCCAGCAGCCAACCGCTCCGACAGGGAGGCGAAGCTTTCTTT. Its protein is CASSQPLRQGGEAFF.

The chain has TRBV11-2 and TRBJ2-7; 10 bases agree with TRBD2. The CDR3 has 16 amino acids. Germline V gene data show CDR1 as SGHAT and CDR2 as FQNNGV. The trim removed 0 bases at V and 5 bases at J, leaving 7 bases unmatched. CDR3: CASSLESQREGHEQYF. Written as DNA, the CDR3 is TGTGCCAGCAGCTTAGAAAGTCAGCGGGAGGGCCACGAGCAGTACTTC.

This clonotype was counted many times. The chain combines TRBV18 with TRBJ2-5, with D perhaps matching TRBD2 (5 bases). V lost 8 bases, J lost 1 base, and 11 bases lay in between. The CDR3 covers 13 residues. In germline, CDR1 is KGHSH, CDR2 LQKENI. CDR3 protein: CASSPSGQETQYF. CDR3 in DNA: TGTGCCAGCAGCCCCAGCGGCCAAGAGACCCAGTACTTC.